One sample yielded the 30 T cell receptor beta chains listed below, sequenced in a study of radiation and T cells in renal cell carcinoma. Noted time point: blood 2 weeks post-SBRT. Treatment defined: 15 Gy SBRT to primary tumor, nephrectomy 4 weeks later. Data came from immunoSEQ multiplex PCR; TCRdb stores just in-frame clones and leaves some out. The table records under 150,000 clones, over 75% of them present only once. This material consisted of blood, taken from a patient whose treatment included radiotherapy and nephrectomy. Receptors originate from a woman aged 60-70 years with renal cell carcinoma.

The chain joins TRBV10-3 to TRBJ2-7; 9 nucleotides agree with TRBD1. The CDR3 has 15 residues. Germline values: CDR1 ENHRY, CDR2 SYGVKD. The ends lost 0 bases at V and 2 bases at J; junction bases unmatched: 2. The CDR3 DNA follows: TGTGCCATCAGTGAGTCGGGACAGGGCGCCTACGAGCAGTACTTC. It encodes CAISESGQGAYEQYF.

The J gene is TRBJ1-2, the V gene TRBV7-2; D remains unclear. This CDR3 region has 14 residues. V was clipped by 3 bases and J by 2 bases, with 10 bases between them. Germline values: CDR1 SGHTA, CDR2 FQGNSA. The CDR3 DNA reads TGTGCCAGCAGCTTGGCTGGGGTAAACTATGGCTACACCTTC. Its protein product is CASSLAGVNYGYTF.

The chain combines TRBV27 with TRBJ2-1; D remains ambiguous. The CDR3 runs to 12 residues. Germline V lookup: CDR1 MNHEY, CDR2 SMNVEV (reference sequence). V gave up 4 bases and J gave up 6 bases, with 7 bases separating them. The CDR3 spells CASSSLSNEQFF. DNA for the CDR3: TGTGCCAGCAGTTCTCTTAGCAATGAGCAGTTCTTC.

The rearrangement joins TRBV6-1 to TRBJ2-7, with D perhaps being TRBD1 or TRBD2 (5 bases each). CDR1 MNHNS and CDR2 SASEGT come from the germline V gene. This CDR3 is built from 13 residues. Trimming cost V 4 bases and J 6 bases, with 13 bases left between them. The CDR3 DNA reads TGTGCCAGCAGTGGATCGCAAGGGACCGAGCAGTACTTC. Translated, it gives CASSGSQGTEQYF.

This clone was seen ten or more times. The chain joins TRBV7-2 to TRBJ1-1, with a tentative D call TRBD1 (6 bases). The germline CDR1 and CDR2 sequences are SGHTA and FQGNSA. CDR3 length equals 18 residues. V shed 6 bases and J shed 0 bases, with 23 bases lying between them. The CDR3 protein is CASSQNRAFSKVNTEAFF. CDR3 bases: TGTGCCAGCAGTCAGAACAGGGCCTTCTCGAAGGTGAACACTGAAGCTTTCTTT.

This clone was seen a single time. The chain is built from TRBV18 and TRBJ2-1, with D perhaps matching TRBD1 (6 bases). This CDR3 comprises 15 residues. Germline V lookup: CDR1 KGHSH, CDR2 LQKENI. V lost 7 bases and J lost 6, with 19 bases in between. For the CDR3, the DNA is TGTGCCAGCTACGCCGGGACATCACTCTTCAATGAGCAGTTCTTC. Amino acids: CASYAGTSLFNEQFF.

V usage is TRBV11-2 and J usage is TRBJ2-1; D possibly corresponds to TRBD2 (6 bases). Germline V gene lookup returns CDR1 SGHAT and CDR2 FQNNGV. V dropped 5 bases and J dropped 0 bases, with 11 bases sitting between them. The CDR3 contains 15 residues. CDR3 in DNA: TGTGCCAGCAGCCCCGGGAGAATCTCCTACAATGAGCAGTTCTTC. Its translation is CASSPGRISYNEQFF. Combining the CDR3 with reference TRBV11-2 and TRBJ2-1 gives the whole variable domain EAGVAQSPRYKIIEKRQSVAFWCNPISGHATLYWYQQILGQGPKLLIQFQNNGVVDDSQLPKDRFSAERLKGVDSTLKIQPAKLEDSAVYLCASSPGRISYNEQFFGPGTRLTVL.

This clone was observed once. J is TRBJ2-5 and V is TRBV7-9; TRBD2 matches at 8 bases. The V gene's germline CDR1 is SEHNR and CDR2 FQNEAQ (reference sequence). The V and J ends lost 5 bases and 7 bases, in that order; junction bases with no gene match: 9. The CDR3 spans 14 residues. The CDR3 DNA is TGTGCCAGCAGCCCCGGGGGGGGATCCGGGACCCAGTACTTC. This encodes CASSPGGGSGTQYF. Drawing the rest from reference TRBV7-9 and TRBJ2-5, the complete variable domain is DTGVSQNPRHKITKRGQNVTFRCDPISEHNRLYWYRQTLGQGPEFLTYFQNEAQLEKSRLLSDRFSAERPKGSFSTLEIQRTEQGDSAMYLCASSPGGGSGTQYFGPGTRLLVL.

This chain uses TRBV6-4 with TRBJ2-1; a possible D gene is TRBD2 (6 bases). The CDR3 loop spans 18 amino acids. The germline gives CDR1 MRHNA, CDR2 SNTAGT. With 9 bases removed from V and 3 bases from J, the gap between germline ends came to 27 bases. This CDR3 is CARSQIRLRLVGYNEQFF. CDR3 sequence (DNA): TGTGCCAGATCGCAAATTAGACTCAGACTAGTGGGCTACAATGAGCAGTTCTTC.

The rearrangement uses TRBV9 and TRBJ1-1, with D possibly being TRBD1 (5 bases). The V gene lost 0 bases and the J gene lost 7 bases, with 16 bases spanning the gap. CDR1 SGDLS and CDR2 YYNGEE come from the germline V gene. CDR3 size: 15 residues. In nucleotides, the CDR3 is TGTGCCAGCAGCGTAGATCCGAGGGGTCAGATTGAAGCTTTCTTT. Residues: CASSVDPRGQIEAFF.

The rearrangement links TRBV7-2 to TRBJ2-2, with unresolved D. Germline V lookup: CDR1 SGHTA, CDR2 FQGNSA. Deletions cut 2 bases from V and 7 bases from J, with 8 bases between. The CDR3 is 13 residues long. CDR3 region: CASSLSPDGELFF. The CDR3, as DNA: TGTGCCAGCAGCTTATCGCCGGACGGGGAGCTGTTTTTT.

The chain combines TRBV5-4 with TRBJ1-3; D remains unclear. The CDR3 loop spans 13 amino acids. Germline V gives CDR1 SGHNT, CDR2 YYREEE (reference sequence). Trimming removed 3 bases from V and 2 bases from J, with 6 bases in between. CDR3 nucleotides: TGTGCCAGCAGCTCTTGGCCTGGAAACACCATATATTTT. The encoded protein is CASSSWPGNTIYF.

This sequence joins TRBV29-1 and TRBJ2-2; D uncertain. This CDR3 spans 11 amino acids. Trimming cost V 7 bases and J 4 bases, with 7 bases left between them. Germline values: CDR1 SQVTM, CDR2 ANQGSEA. The CDR3, as DNA: TGCAGCGCTGCGATCACCGGGGAGCTGTTTTTT. Translated: CSAAITGELFF.

The rearrangement links TRBV29-1 to TRBJ2-2; D call uncertain. CDR1 and CDR2 from the germline V gene are SQVTM and ANQGSEA. The CDR3 runs to 15 residues. V lost 3 bases, J lost 0 bases, and 11 bases lay in between. In DNA form, the CDR3 reads TGCAGCGTTGAGATTGCCAGCGCGAACACCGGGGAGCTGTTTTTT. Translation gives CSVEIASANTGELFF.

The CDR3 region is CASSFTPTYEQYF. Here the CDR3 DNA reads TGTGCCAGCAGTTTCACCCCCACCTACGAGCAGTACTTC. The J gene is TRBJ2-7, the V gene TRBV27; D is uncertain. Germline CDR1 MNHEY, CDR2 SMNVEV (reference sequence). V lost 3 bases and J 2 bases, leaving 8 bases between the germline ends. This CDR3 spans 13 amino acids.

The chain links TRBV7-2 to TRBJ1-6; no clear D gene. The V end was cut by 7 bases, the J end by 6 bases, with 16 bases between. The germline V gene has CDR1 SGHTA and CDR2 FQGNSA. The CDR3 has 15 amino acids. CDR3 residues: CASTTMGTVNSPLHF. The CDR3 bases are TGTGCCAGCACCACAATGGGAACAGTTAATTCACCCCTCCACTTT.

The CDR3 DNA follows: TGTGCCAGCACCCCAGGCGGGGGACAGGTCTATGGCTACACCTTC. Encoded protein: CASTPGGGQVYGYTF. The V call is TRBV6-5, the J call TRBJ1-2, with 8 bases lining up with TRBD1. V was clipped by 7 bases and J by 4 bases; unmatched bases: 11. The CDR3 contains 15 residues. Germline V lookup: CDR1 MNHEY, CDR2 SVGAGI.

This clone is a singleton in its sample. V gene TRBV6-1 combines with J gene TRBJ2-5; no definite D call. Germline CDR1 reads MNHNS; CDR2 reads SASEGT. The CDR3 covers 11 residues. Trimming left V 2 bases short and J 7 bases short, with 5 bases between. The CDR3 DNA reads as TGTGCCAGCAGTGAATTAGCGACCCAGTACTTC. Translation: CASSELATQYF.

The chain employs TRBV27 and TRBJ2-4; D is uncertain. The CDR3 spans 13 residues. CDR1 is MNHEY, CDR2 SMNVEV, per germline (reference sequence). V lost 4 bases and J lost 2, with 6 bases in between. This CDR3 reads CASSYGPKNIQYF. In DNA, the CDR3 is TGTGCCAGCAGTTATGGCCCCAAAAACATTCAGTACTTC.

The chain combines TRBV27 with TRBJ2-7, with D perhaps matching TRBD1 or TRBD2 (6 bases each). This CDR3 region has 15 residues. Germline loops: CDR1 MNHEY, CDR2 SMNVEV (reference sequence). V was trimmed by 3 bases and J by 2 bases, leaving 14 bases between them. The CDR3 sequence: CASSFGLGGTYEQYF. CDR3 coding DNA: TGTGCCAGCAGTTTCGGCTTAGGGGGGACCTACGAGCAGTACTTC.

The chain is built from TRBV7-2 and TRBJ2-6; possibly TRBD1 or TRBD2 for D (6 bases each). Trimming removed 6 bases at V and 4 bases at J, with 19 bases between. The CDR3 totals 17 residues. Germline CDR1 SGHTA, CDR2 FQGNSA. Written as DNA, the CDR3 is TGTGCCAGCAGTCAAAGCAGGGGAGGCTCCGGGGCCAACGTCCTGACTTTC. Translated, it gives CASSQSRGGSGANVLTF.

This clone was detected only once. The chain joins TRBV15 to TRBJ2-2; TRBD1 aligns across 8 bases. Germline V gene lookup returns CDR1 LNHNV and CDR2 YYDKDF (reference sequence). The V gene end was trimmed by 3 bases and the J gene end by 9 bases; junction bases not matched to a gene: 6. There are 14 residues in the CDR3. CDR3 coding DNA: TGTGCCACCAGCAGGGACAGGGTCGAGCGGGAGCTGTTTTTT. It specifies CATSRDRVERELFF.

About this clone itself: Other DNA sequences in the same sample also yield this CDR3. The genes are TRBV19 and TRBJ2-7; possibly TRBD1 for D (6 bases). The germline gives CDR1 LNHDA, CDR2 SQIVND (reference sequence). V was trimmed by 1 base and J by 4 bases, leaving 8 bases between them. This CDR3 region has 13 residues. The CDR3 region is CASSIGRGYEQYF. The CDR3 DNA sequence: TGTGCCAGTAGTATAGGCAGGGGTTACGAGCAGTACTTC.

V is TRBV7-9 and J is TRBJ2-5; no definite D call. CDR1 and CDR2 (germline): SEHNR, FQNEAQ (reference sequence). The CDR3 runs 15 residues. V was cut by 2 bases and J by 1 base, with 11 bases left in between. The CDR3 DNA is TGTGCCAGCAGCTTATACCCCCCGGGCCAAGAGACCCAGTACTTC. This encodes CASSLYPPGQETQYF.

This chain joins TRBV19 and TRBJ2-3; D is possibly TRBD2 (5 bases). The CDR3 totals 16 residues. The V end was cut by 4 bases, the J end by 0 bases, with 14 bases between. Germline CDR1 LNHDA, CDR2 SQIVND (reference sequence). CDR3 nucleotide sequence: TGTGCCAGTAGTACCACTCACGGCGGGAGCACAGATACGCAGTATTTT. Translating gives CASSTTHGGSTDTQYF.

The chain employs TRBV6-5 and TRBJ1-3; the D is unclear. CDR1 and CDR2 from the germline V gene are MNHEY and SVGAGI. There are 14 residues in the CDR3. V lost 8 bases to trimming and J lost 0 bases, with 11 bases between them. CDR3: CASRSSLSGNTIYF. Here the CDR3 DNA reads TGTGCCAGCCGTAGCAGCCTCTCTGGAAACACCATATATTTT.

This clone has a single count. V gene TRBV6-1 combines with J gene TRBJ1-5, with no clear D. The CDR3 loop spans 15 amino acids. Trimming shortened V by 1 base and J by 6 bases, and 13 bases separated the two germline ends. Germline V gives CDR1 MNHNS, CDR2 SASEGT. The CDR3 loop reads CASSEDGGRGQPQHF. The CDR3 coding sequence is TGTGCCAGCAGTGAAGACGGCGGTCGGGGTCAGCCCCAGCATTTT.

The genes are TRBV28 and TRBJ1-1; D is unclear. CDR1 and CDR2 from the germline V gene are MDHEN and SYDVKM. V was cut by 4 bases and J by 8 bases, with 14 bases left in between. CDR3 size: 13 residues. CDR3 bases: TGTGCCAGCAGTTCGGTAACCGGGAGGGAAGCTTTCTTT. Residues: CASSSVTGREAFF.

This chain uses TRBV7-2 with TRBJ1-2, with TRBD1 as a possible D gene (6 bases). Germline assignment: CDR1 SGHTA and CDR2 FQGNSA. This CDR3 is 15 amino acids long. The V gene lost 0 bases and the J gene lost 5 bases, with 13 bases spanning the gap. This CDR3 reads CASSLAQGPQYGYTF. For the CDR3, the DNA is TGTGCCAGCAGCTTAGCGCAGGGGCCTCAGTATGGCTACACCTTC.

V gene TRBV6-1 combines with J gene TRBJ1-4; tentative D call: TRBD1 (5 bases). CDR3 size: 13 residues. The V end was cut by 11 bases, the J end by 5 bases, with 15 bases between. Germline V gene data show CDR1 as MNHNS and CDR2 as SASEGT. DNA of the CDR3: TGTGCCTCTCAAGGGGCTGGGAATGAAAAACTGTTTTTT. Protein: CASQGAGNEKLFF.